The table lists the clone carrying this T cell receptor (beta chain) with many counts. The source of the sample is a study of T cells in Graves' hyperthyroidism and ophthalmopathy. Trimming took 6 bases from V and 2 from J, leaving 11 bases between them. The CDR3 is 15 residues long. The V gene's germline CDR1 is SGHAT and CDR2 FQNNGV. Amplified TCR beta CDR3 regions derived from RNA transcripts. First-round RT-PCR of the TCR CDR3 relied on the HTBI primer set. TCRdb reprocessed the multiplex PCR reads via MiXCR and lists one record per CDR3 protein. The sample yields under 350,000 distinct CDR3 sequences, 10% to 15% seen once.

Sequences were obtained from blood. This sequence was found in a woman in her 30s with Graves' hyperthyroidism that later progressed to Graves' ophthalmopathy. The chain links TRBV11-2 to TRBJ1-6; tentatively, D is TRBD1 (5 bases). The CDR3 sequence is CASSSQGTYNSPLHF. In nucleotides, the CDR3 is TGTGCCAGCAGTTCGCAGGGTACCTATAATTCACCCCTCCACTTT. The whole variable domain, remainder taken from reference TRBV11-2 and TRBJ1-6, is EAGVAQSPRYKIIEKRQSVAFWCNPISGHATLYWYQQILGQGPKLLIQFQNNGVVDDSQLPKDRFSAERLKGVDSTLKIQPAKLEDSAVYLCASSSQGTYNSPLHFGNGTRLTVT.